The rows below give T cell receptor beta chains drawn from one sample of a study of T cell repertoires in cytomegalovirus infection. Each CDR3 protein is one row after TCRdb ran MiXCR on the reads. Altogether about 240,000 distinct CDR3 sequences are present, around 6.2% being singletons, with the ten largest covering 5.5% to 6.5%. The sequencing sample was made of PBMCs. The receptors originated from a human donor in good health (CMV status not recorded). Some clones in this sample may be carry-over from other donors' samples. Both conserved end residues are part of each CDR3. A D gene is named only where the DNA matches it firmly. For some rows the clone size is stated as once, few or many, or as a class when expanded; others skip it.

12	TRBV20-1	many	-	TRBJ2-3	TGCAGTGCGTCTCACAAAGCAGATACGCAGTATTTT	CSASHKADTQYF
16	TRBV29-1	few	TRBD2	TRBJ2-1	TGCAGCGTAGGGACTAGCGGGGGGGCCCGCTACAATGAGCAGTTCTTC	CSVGTSGGARYNEQFF
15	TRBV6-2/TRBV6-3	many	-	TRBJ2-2	TGTGCCAGCAGCCGCAGTCGGACGGTCACCGGGGAGCTGTTTTTT	CASSRSRTVTGELFF
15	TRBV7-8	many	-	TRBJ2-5	TGTGCCAGCAGCTTAGGGTTTGGGCAACAAGAGACCCAGTACTTC	CASSLGFGQQETQYF
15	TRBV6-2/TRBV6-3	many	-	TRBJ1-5	TGTGCCAGCAGTTACTCGAGGTTGAGCAATCAGCCCCAGCATTTT	CASSYSRLSNQPQHF
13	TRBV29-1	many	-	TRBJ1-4	TGCAGCGTTGTACAGGGAGATAATGAAAAACTGTTTTTT	CSVVQGDNEKLFF
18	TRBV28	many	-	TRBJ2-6	TGTGCCAGCCTAAGCGACATCCCGGGTAGGGCAAGTGCCAACGTCCTGACTTTC	CASLSDIPGRASANVLTF
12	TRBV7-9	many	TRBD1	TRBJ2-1	TGTGCCAGCAGCCACGCAGGGGGCGAGCAGTTCTTC	CASSHAGGEQFF
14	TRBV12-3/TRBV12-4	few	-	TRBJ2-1	TGTGCCAGCAGTTTTGACGCCGGCTTCACTGAGCAGTTCTTC	CASSFDAGFTEQFF
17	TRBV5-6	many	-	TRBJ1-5	TGTGCCAGCAGCTTGGGACCGATTGCAAATAGCAATCAGCCCCAGCATTTT	CASSLGPIANSNQPQHF
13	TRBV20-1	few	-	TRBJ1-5	TGCAGTGCTATTCGGGCGGACTATCAGCCCCAGCATTTT	CSAIRADYQPQHF
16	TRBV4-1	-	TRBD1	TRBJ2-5	TGCGCCAGCAGCCACCTCGGGACAGAGTACCAAGAGACCCAGTACTTC	CASSHLGTEYQETQYF
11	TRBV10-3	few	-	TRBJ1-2	TGTGCCACCACGGGGGGGAATGGCTACACCTTC	CATTGGNGYTF
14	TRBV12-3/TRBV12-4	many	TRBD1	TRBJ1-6	TGTGCCAGCAGTACCGGGACAGGGTATACACCCCTCCACTTT	CASSTGTGYTPLHF
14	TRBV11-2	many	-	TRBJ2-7	TGTGCCAGCAGCTGGGGGGGGCGCGCCTACGAGCAGTACTTC	CASSWGGRAYEQYF
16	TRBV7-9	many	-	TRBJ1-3	TGTGCCAGCAGCTTAAACCACCCGAGCTCTGGAAACACCATATATTTT	CASSLNHPSSGNTIYF
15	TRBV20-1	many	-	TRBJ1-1	TGCAGCCACCCGACCCCTGGGACCGTGAACACTGAAGCTTTCTTT	CSHPTPGTVNTEAFF
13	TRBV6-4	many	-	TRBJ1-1	TGTGCCAGCTCCCTCGAAAGAGGGTCTGAAGCTTTCTTT	CASSLERGSEAFF
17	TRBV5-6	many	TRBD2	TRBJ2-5	TGTGCCAGCAGCTTGGTAACCGCTAGCGGGGGGCAAGAGACCCAGTACTTC	CASSLVTASGGQETQYF
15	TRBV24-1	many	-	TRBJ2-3	TGTGCCACCAGTGATTCCCGACTACTCATCGATACGCAGTATTTT	CATSDSRLLIDTQYF
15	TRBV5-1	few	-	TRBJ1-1	TGCGCCAGCAGCTTGGCCGCACAGGGGAACACTGAAGCTTTCTTT	CASSLAAQGNTEAFF
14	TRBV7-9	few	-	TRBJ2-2	TGTGCCAGCAGCTTAGCCTCAGGGACCGGGGAGCTGTTTTTT	CASSLASGTGELFF
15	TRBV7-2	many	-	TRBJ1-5	TGTGCCAGCAGCTTATATTTCAACGGCAATCAGCCCCAGCATTTT	CASSLYFNGNQPQHF
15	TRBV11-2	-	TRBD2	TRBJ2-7	TGTGCCAGCAGCCCCGCGGGGGTAGGAAGGTACGAGCAGTACTTC	CASSPAGVGRYEQYF
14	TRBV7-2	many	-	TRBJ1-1	TGTGCCAGCAGCTTCGGGGGCGAGAACACTGAAGCTTTCTTT	CASSFGGENTEAFF
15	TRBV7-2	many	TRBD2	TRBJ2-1	TGTGCCAGCAGTTTTGGAGTAGCGGGGGGGAGTGAGCAGTTCTTC	CASSFGVAGGSEQFF
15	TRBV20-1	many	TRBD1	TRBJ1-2	TGCAGTGCTAGTCTTGCACCGGGACAGTCCTATGGCTACACCTTC	CSASLAPGQSYGYTF
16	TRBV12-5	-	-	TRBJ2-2	TGTGCTAGTGGTTTCCCCCAGGGCCTACTAGGATCAGAGCTGTTTTTT	CASGFPQGLLGSELFF
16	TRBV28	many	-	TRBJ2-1	TGTGCCAGCGTTCCCCCCCGGGCCAGGGCTTTGGATGAGCAGTTCTTC	CASVPPRARALDEQFF
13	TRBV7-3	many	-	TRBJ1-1	TGTGCCAGCAGTTCCTCCGGGGGCCCTGAAGCTTTCTTT	CASSSSGGPEAFF
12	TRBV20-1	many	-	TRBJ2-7	TGCAGTGCCACAACTAGCTCCTACGAGCAGTACTTC	CSATTSSYEQYF
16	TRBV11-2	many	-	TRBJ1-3	TGTGCCAGCAGCTTAGACACAGGCCTCTCTGGAAACACCATATATTTT	CASSLDTGLSGNTIYF
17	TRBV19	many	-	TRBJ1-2	TGTGCCAGTAGTAAATGGACAGTTAGCCCAGCTAACTATGGCTACACCTTC	CASSKWTVSPANYGYTF
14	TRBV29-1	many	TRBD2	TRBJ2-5	TGCAGCGTTGCCGCTAGCGGGGGTGAAGAGACCCAGTACTTC	CSVAASGGEETQYF
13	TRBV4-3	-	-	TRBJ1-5	TGCGCCAGCAGCCAAGATAATCATCAGCCCCAGCATTTT	CASSQDNHQPQHF
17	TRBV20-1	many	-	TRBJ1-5	TGCAGTGCTAGAGAGGTTGGGGGTCAAAATAGCAATCAGCCCCAGCATTTT	CSAREVGGQNSNQPQHF
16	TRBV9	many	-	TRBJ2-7	TGTGCCAGCAGCGTGGCCGGGACCTTGGGGGTCCACGAGCAGTACTTC	CASSVAGTLGVHEQYF
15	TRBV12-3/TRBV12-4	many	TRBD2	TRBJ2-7	TGTGCCAGCAGTCCGAGAACCGGGACTACCTACGAGCAGTACTTC	CASSPRTGTTYEQYF
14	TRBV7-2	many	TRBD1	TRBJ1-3	TGTGCCAGCAGCCCAGGGGGCCGAGAAAACACCATATATTTT	CASSPGGRENTIYF
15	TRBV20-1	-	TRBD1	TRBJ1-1	TGCAGTGCCTCCAATCCTCAACAGGGGGGCACTGAAGCTTTCTTT	CSASNPQQGGTEAFF
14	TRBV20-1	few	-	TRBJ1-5	TGCAGCGTTCCTCACACAGGCTTTAATCAGCCCCAGCATTTT	CSVPHTGFNQPQHF
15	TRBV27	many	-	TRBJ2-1	TGTGCCAGCAGTTCCCCTCGGACAGGGAGGGATGAGCAGTTCTTC	CASSSPRTGRDEQFF
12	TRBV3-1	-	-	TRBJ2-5	TGTGCCAGCAGCCAAAATATGGGGACCCAGTACTTC	CASSQNMGTQYF
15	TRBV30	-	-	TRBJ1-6	TGTGCCTGGAGTGTACGAAGGCAGGGGAATTCACCCCTCCACTTT	CAWSVRRQGNSPLHF
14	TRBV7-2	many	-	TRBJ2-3	TGTGCCAGCAGCCTGCAGGGAATAGGGGATACGCAGTATTTT	CASSLQGIGDTQYF
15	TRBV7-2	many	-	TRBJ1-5	TGTGCCAGCAGCTTAAGGGTCTCGAGCAATCAGCCCCAGCATTTT	CASSLRVSSNQPQHF
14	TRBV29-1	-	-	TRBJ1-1	TGCAGCGTCACCTCGGGGCAGTCAAACACTGAAGCTTTCTTT	CSVTSGQSNTEAFF
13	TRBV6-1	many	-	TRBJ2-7	TGTGCCAGCAATCCCCGTGCCTCCTACGAGCAGTACTTC	CASNPRASYEQYF